A single sample gave rise to the 24 T cell receptor beta chains below, sequenced in a study of CD8+ T cells in alopecia areata. TCR sequencing used cDNA made by reverse transcription of extracted RNA. Repertoires were generated with immunoSEQ multiplex PCR, while TCRdb's copy carries only in-frame clones and drops some. The sample shows about 110,000 clones, about 50% of them seen only once. The sequencing sample was made of NKG2D-low CD8+ T cells sorted from blood. The receptors stem from a human donor with alopecia areata.

Only a few counts were recorded for this clone. This chain links TRBV4-2 with TRBJ2-3; D not resolved. Germline CDR1 is LGHNA and CDR2 is YNFKEQ. CDR3 size: 15 residues. V lost 6 bases to trimming and J lost 2 bases, with 15 bases between them. CDR3 coding DNA: TGTGCCAGCAGTCGATGGACCGAACTCACAGATACGCAGTATTTT. Translated: CASSRWTELTDTQYF.

V is TRBV10-1 and J is TRBJ1-1, with a weak D call TRBD1 (5 bases). The CDR3 is made up of 12 amino acids. Germline V gene sequence: CDR1 WNHNN, CDR2 SYGVQD (reference sequence). Trimming cost V 0 bases and J 11 bases, with 10 bases left between them. CDR3 sequence reads: CASSESAGFAFF. As DNA, the CDR3 is TGCGCCAGCAGTGAGTCGGCAGGGTTTGCTTTCTTT.

This clone has just a few counts. This chain uses TRBV27 with TRBJ1-5, with no clear D. This CDR3 has 15 residues. With 0 bases removed from V and 0 bases from J, the gap between germline ends came to 6 bases. In germline, CDR1 is MNHEY, CDR2 SMNVEV (reference sequence). CDR3 in amino acids: CASSLSGFSNQPQHF. In DNA, the CDR3 is TGTGCCAGCAGTTTATCCGGGTTTAGCAATCAGCCCCAGCATTTT.

Only one count was recorded for this clone. The chain joins TRBV7-9 to TRBJ2-3, with TRBD2 matching 13 bases. Germline CDR1 reads SEHNR; CDR2 reads FQNEAQ (reference sequence). After removal of 4 bases from V and 6 bases from J, the junction contained 7 bases not matched to a gene. The CDR3 loop spans 16 amino acids. The DNA of the CDR3 is TGTGCCAGCAGCTCAGGACTAGCGGGAGTGTTCGATACGCAGTATTTT. It specifies CASSSGLAGVFDTQYF. Supplemented by reference TRBV7-9 and TRBJ2-3, the full variable domain reads DTGVSQNPRHKITKRGQNVTFRCDPISEHNRLYWYRQTLGQGPEFLTYFQNEAQLEKSRLLSDRFSAERPKGSFSTLEIQRTEQGDSAMYLCASSSGLAGVFDTQYFGPGTRLTVL.

This clone showed up just a few times. The V and J genes are TRBV7-6 and TRBJ2-7, with TRBD2 matching 12 bases. The CDR3 is 15 amino acids. Per germline, CDR1 SGHVS and CDR2 FNYEAQ. Germline trimming cut 6 bases from V and 2 bases from J; bases unmatched to any gene: 5. The CDR3: CASRLAGGAAYEQYF. CDR3 nucleotides: TGTGCCAGCAGACTAGCGGGAGGAGCAGCCTACGAGCAGTACTTC. Full variable domain (rest looked up from reference TRBV7-6 and TRBJ2-7): GAGVSQSPRYKVTKRGQDVALRCDPISGHVSLYWYRQALGQGPEFLTYFNYEAQQDKSGLPNDRFSAERPEGSISTLTIQRTEQRDSAMYRCASRLAGGAAYEQYFGPGTRLTVT.

V and J are TRBV5-1 and TRBJ2-1, with 8 bases that match TRBD1. Germline assignment: CDR1 SGHRS and CDR2 YFSETQ. CDR3 length: 14 residues. The trim removed 5 bases at V and 8 bases at J, leaving 9 bases unmatched. Written as DNA, the CDR3 is TGCGCCAGCAGTTTGAGACAGGGGATCGATGAGCAGTTCTTC. This encodes CASSLRQGIDEQFF.

This chain links TRBV11-2 with TRBJ2-3; D not certain. V lost 5 bases, J lost 3 bases, and 3 bases lay in between. CDR3 length: 11 residues. Germline CDR1 is SGHAT and CDR2 is FQNNGV. DNA of the CDR3: TGTGCCAGCAGCATAACAGATACGCAGTATTTT. This encodes CASSITDTQYF.

The chain is built from TRBV10-3 and TRBJ2-7; TRBD1 matches at 9 bases. The V and J ends lost 5 bases and 4 bases, in that order; junction bases with no gene match: 3. The germline gives CDR1 ENHRY, CDR2 SYGVKD. The CDR3 sequence is 13 residues long. The CDR3 sequence: CAISTGQGYEQYF. CDR3 coding DNA: TGTGCCATCAGTACTGGACAGGGGTACGAGCAGTACTTC.

The sample holds a few counts of this clone. The chain combines TRBV13 with TRBJ2-7, with TRBD2 matching over 12 bases. The germline V gene has CDR1 PRHDT and CDR2 FYEKMQ (reference sequence). J lost 2 bases, V lost 0 bases, and 2 bases had no gene match. CDR3 length equals 16 residues. CDR3 coding DNA: TGTGCCAGCAGCTTAGGGTCTAGCGGGGGGGCCTACGAGCAGTACTTC. Amino acid sequence: CASSLGSSGGAYEQYF.

Comments on this clone: Germline and junction disagree at one end, which may indicate a read error. The same CDR3 can be traced to other DNA sequences in this sample. V gene TRBV6-5 combines with J gene TRBJ2-3; D call uncertain. Germline CDR1 is MNHEY and CDR2 is SVGAGI. The CDR3 loop spans 11 amino acids. CDR3 in amino acids: CASSDGDTQYF. CDR3 coding DNA: TGTGCCAGCTCGGACGGCGATACGCAATATTTT.

V and J are TRBV6-5 and TRBJ1-2; D uncertain. V was clipped by 6 bases and J by 5 bases, with 16 bases between them. The CDR3 is 14 residues long. CDR1 and CDR2 from the germline V gene are MNHEY and SVGAGI. CDR3 protein: CASSSTLEGYGYTF. The CDR3 DNA reads as TGTGCCAGCAGCTCCACGTTGGAAGGGTATGGCTACACCTTC.

The gene calls are TRBV7-9 and TRBJ2-7; D not certain. V lost 7 bases and J 3 bases, leaving 10 bases between the germline ends. Germline CDR1 SEHNR, CDR2 FQNEAQ (reference sequence). The CDR3 covers 12 residues. The CDR3 protein is CASTSDLYEQYF. Here the CDR3 DNA reads TGTGCCAGCACCTCGGACCTCTACGAGCAGTACTTC.

This clone appeared a few times. CDR3 in amino acids: CASSEVAGGRYEQYF. The CDR3 nucleotides are TGTGCCAGCAGTGAAGTGGCAGGGGGCAGGTACGAGCAGTACTTC. The chain links TRBV2 to TRBJ2-7; 8 bases fit TRBD1. Germline V gene lookup returns CDR1 SNHLY and CDR2 FYNNEI. The CDR3 loop spans 15 amino acids. J lost 4 bases, V lost 1 base, and 6 bases had no gene match.

V gene TRBV28 combines with J gene TRBJ2-2; D may correspond to TRBD1 or TRBD2 (5 bases each). Between the trimmed V and J ends, which lost 6 bases and 2 bases, there was a span of 13 bases. The CDR3 has 15 residues. Germline V gives CDR1 MDHEN, CDR2 SYDVKM. The CDR3 DNA reads as TGTGCCAGCAGCCGAGGGGCGGATAACACCGGGGAGCTGTTTTTT. Its translation is CASSRGADNTGELFF.

The chain joins TRBV21-1 to TRBJ2-7; the table's D call, TRBD2, was not checked against the DNA. TRBV21-1 is tagged as a pseudogene. CDR3 length: 18 amino acids. The CDR3 region is CASSKEEIHRDSAYEQYF. In nucleotides, the CDR3 is TGTGCCAGCAGCAAAGAGGAAATACACCGGGACTCAGCCTACGAGCAGTACTTC.

The J gene is TRBJ2-1, the V gene TRBV29-1; D possibly corresponds to TRBD1 (5 bases). Per the germline V gene, CDR1 is SQVTM and CDR2 is ANQGSEA. This CDR3 is built from 12 residues. The V and J ends lost 5 bases and 7 bases respectively, with 12 bases between them. This chain's CDR3 is CSVSGLWNEQFF. The DNA for the CDR3 is TGCAGCGTTTCAGGGCTGTGGAATGAGCAGTTCTTC.

V and J are TRBV7-6 and TRBJ2-1, with D perhaps being TRBD1 or TRBD2 (5 bases each). The CDR3 has 14 residues. Trimming shortened V by 4 bases and J by 1 base, and 8 bases separated the two germline ends. CDR1 is SGHVS and CDR2 is FNYEAQ in the germline V gene. CDR3 in amino acids: CASSSEGSYNEQFF. The CDR3 nucleotides are TGTGCCAGCAGCTCCGAGGGGTCCTACAATGAGCAGTTCTTC.

The chain couples TRBV5-1 to TRBJ2-7, with D perhaps matching TRBD1 or TRBD2 (5 bases each). Germline V gives CDR1 SGHRS, CDR2 YFSETQ. The CDR3 totals 14 residues. With 4 bases removed from V and 1 base from J, the gap between germline ends came to 12 bases. The CDR3 coding sequence is TGCGCCAGCAGCATCGGGACGGATTCCTACGAGCAGTACTTC. Its protein product is CASSIGTDSYEQYF. Drawing the rest from reference TRBV5-1 and TRBJ2-7, the complete variable domain is KAGVTQTPRYLIKTRGQQVTLSCSPISGHRSVSWYQQTPGQGLQFLFEYFSETQRNKGNFPGRFSGRQFSNSRSEMNVSTLELGDSALYLCASSIGTDSYEQYFGPGTRLTVT.

This clone was observed a handful of times. The rearrangement uses TRBV15 and TRBJ2-3; maybe TRBD1 (5 bases). V lost 9 bases to trimming and J lost 2 bases, with 9 bases between them. The CDR3 length is 12 residues. Germline V gene sequence: CDR1 LNHNV, CDR2 YYDKDF (reference sequence). Written as DNA, the CDR3 is TGTGCCACGAAGACAGCCACAGATACGCAGTATTTT. It specifies CATKTATDTQYF.

The chain couples TRBV7-9 to TRBJ1-2, with 7 nucleotides matching TRBD1. V was pared by 5 bases and J by 7 bases, with 13 bases of the junction left unmatched. Germline loops: CDR1 SEHNR, CDR2 FQNEAQ (reference sequence). The CDR3 sequence is 15 residues long. CDR3 residues: CASSGNGGQRAGYTF. The CDR3 DNA sequence: TGTGCCAGCAGCGGAAACGGGGGACAGAGAGCTGGCTACACCTTC.

The rearrangement joins TRBV25-1 to TRBJ1-1, with 8 positions matching TRBD1. Trimming at V came to 4 bases and at J to 12 bases, leaving 10 bases not matched to a gene. Looked up from germline, CDR1 is MGHDK and CDR2 is SYGVNS. The CDR3 extends over 13 amino acids. The DNA for the CDR3 is TGTGCCAGCAGTGGTTGGGCAGGGGGCAAATCTTTCTTT. Amino acid sequence: CASSGWAGGKSFF.

The CDR3 here is CASSRPSGEVTYNEQFF. The DNA of the CDR3 is TGCGCCAGCAGCAGGCCTTCGGGGGAGGTTACCTACAATGAGCAGTTCTTC. The chain couples TRBV5-1 to TRBJ2-1, with a weak D call TRBD2 (6 bases). Trimming cost V 4 bases and J 2 bases, with 19 bases left between them. This CDR3 is built from 17 residues. Germline CDR1 reads SGHRS; CDR2 reads YFSETQ.

V and J are TRBV9 and TRBJ2-1, with 9 positions matching TRBD2. The CDR3 totals 15 residues. In germline, CDR1 is SGDLS, CDR2 YYNGEE. The trim removed 4 bases at V and 6 bases at J, leaving 8 bases unmatched. The CDR3 bases are TGTGCCAGCAGCCCCCGACTAGCGGAGATCAATGAGCAGTTCTTC. This translates into CASSPRLAEINEQFF.

The rearrangement joins TRBV5-6 to TRBJ2-7; no firm D call. V was cut by 1 base and J by 3 bases, with 5 bases left in between. The CDR3 runs 12 residues. CDR1 is SGHDT and CDR2 is YYEEEE in the germline V gene. Here the CDR3 DNA reads TGTGCCAGCAGCTTGTCGTACTACGAGCAGTACTTC. It is translated as CASSLSYYEQYF.